These 21 T cell receptor beta chains share one sample of origin, sequenced in a study of shared clonotypes between healthy human individuals. The table came from immunoSEQ multiplex PCR; TCRdb's copy has only in-frame clones and leaves some out. The sample records approximately 2,000,000 clones, 93% being singletons. Only CD45RO-negative cells positively selected for CCR7 counted as naive CD8 cells, so terminally differentiated effector memory CD45RA+ cells were excluded. Sequencing input: naive CD8+ T cells from PBMCs. The source is a young man in good health. Some clones in this sample may be carry-over from other donors' samples.

The chain has TRBV28 and TRBJ2-7; 9 bases map to TRBD1. The CDR3 covers 12 residues. Per germline, CDR1 MDHEN and CDR2 SYDVKM. Trimming at V came to 5 bases and at J to 12 bases, leaving 8 bases not matched to a gene. CDR3 residues: CASSITDRGMYF. The CDR3 nucleotides read TGTGCCAGCAGTATTACGGACAGGGGAATGTACTTC.

This clone has only a few counts. The chain uses TRBV28 and TRBJ2-5, with D perhaps assigned TRBD1 or TRBD2 (6 bases each). Germline V lookup: CDR1 MDHEN, CDR2 SYDVKM. V was cut by 7 bases and J by 3 bases, with 9 bases left in between. The CDR3 has 12 residues. The CDR3 is CASKGEEETQYF. DNA for the CDR3: TGTGCCAGCAAGGGGGAGGAAGAGACCCAGTACTTC.

The rearrangement links TRBV29-1 to TRBJ2-3, with 9 nucleotides matching TRBD2. Losses at the gene ends were 0 bases for V and 4 bases for J; bases not matched to a gene: 11. The CDR3 length is 17 residues. The V gene's germline CDR1 is SQVTM and CDR2 ANQGSEA. The CDR3 DNA follows: TGCAGCGTTGAAGAACGAGGGCGCGGGAGGGCATCAGATACGCAGTATTTT. Protein: CSVEERGRGRASDTQYF.

This chain uses TRBV4-1 with TRBJ2-1; D might be TRBD1 or TRBD2, each matching 5 bases. CDR1 and CDR2 from the germline V gene are MGHRA and YSYEKL. The V gene lost 2 bases and the J gene lost 10 bases, with 12 bases spanning the gap. The CDR3 spans 13 residues. CDR3 DNA sequence: TGCGCCAGCAGCCAACCTGAGGGGCCAGAGCAGTTCTTC. It translates to CASSQPEGPEQFF.

V gene TRBV7-9 combines with J gene TRBJ1-5; the D is unclear. The germline V gene has CDR1 SEHNR and CDR2 FQNEAQ (reference sequence). Trimming cost V 5 bases and J 3 bases, with 14 bases left between them. The CDR3 has 15 residues. DNA for the CDR3: TGTGCCAGCAGCCGGACCCCGGGGATCAATCAGCCCCAGCATTTT. Residues: CASSRTPGINQPQHF.

The genes are TRBV28 and TRBJ2-7, with TRBD2 matching 9 bases. CDR3 size: 18 residues. The V and J ends lost 4 bases and 0 bases, in that order; junction bases with no gene match: 13. From germline, CDR1 is MDHEN and CDR2 SYDVKM. The CDR3 loop reads CASSSGRLTSGFSYEQYF. In nucleotides, the CDR3 is TGTGCCAGCAGTTCCGGCCGCCTTACTAGCGGGTTCTCCTACGAGCAGTACTTC.

The chain recombines TRBV12-5 with TRBJ2-1; D unresolved. Trimming shortened V by 0 bases and J by 7 bases, and 7 bases separated the two germline ends. The CDR3 extends over 13 amino acids. Germline CDR1 reads LGHNT; CDR2 reads FRNRAP. CDR3 DNA: TGTGCTAGTGGTTTGGTACTCACAAATGAGCAGTTCTTC. Translation gives CASGLVLTNEQFF.

The chain couples TRBV11-2 to TRBJ2-2, with 9 bases aligning to TRBD1. The CDR3 is 17 residues long. V gave up 5 bases and J gave up 6 bases; unmatched junction bases: 13. Germline V gene sequence: CDR1 SGHAT, CDR2 FQNNGV. CDR3 loop: CASSHRSRDRVSGELFF. In DNA form, the CDR3 reads TGTGCCAGCAGCCACAGATCCCGGGACAGGGTGTCCGGGGAGCTGTTTTTT.

The rearrangement uses TRBV11-2 and TRBJ2-7, with 8 positions matching TRBD1. Germline assignment: CDR1 SGHAT and CDR2 FQNNGV. The CDR3 contains 14 residues. The V segment lost 2 bases and the J segment 6 bases; nucleotides outside the gene matches: 6. The CDR3 nucleotides are TGTGCCAGCAGCTTACTTACAGGGGGTAGCGAGCAGTACTTC. It specifies CASSLLTGGSEQYF. Combining the CDR3 with reference TRBV11-2 and TRBJ2-7 gives the whole variable domain EAGVAQSPRYKIIEKRQSVAFWCNPISGHATLYWYQQILGQGPKLLIQFQNNGVVDDSQLPKDRFSAERLKGVDSTLKIQPAKLEDSAVYLCASSLLTGGSEQYFGPGTRLTVT.

This chain connects TRBV25-1 to TRBJ2-1; TRBD2 agrees at 13 bases. The CDR3 contains 13 residues. Germline trimming cut 5 bases from V and 10 bases from J; bases unmatched to any gene: 2. CDR1 is MGHDK, CDR2 SYGVNS, per germline. The DNA of the CDR3 is TGTGCCAGCAGTCTGGGACTAGCGGGAGAGCAGTTCTTC. It codes for CASSLGLAGEQFF.

V usage is TRBV28 and J usage is TRBJ1-3, with TRBD1 as a possible D gene (5 bases). Per the germline V gene, CDR1 is MDHEN and CDR2 is SYDVKM. This CDR3 comprises 16 residues. V was cut by 3 bases and J by 4 bases, with 16 bases left in between. The CDR3 spells CASSFPSQGSGNTIYF. In DNA, the CDR3 is TGTGCCAGCAGTTTTCCGAGTCAGGGATCCGGAAACACCATATATTTT.

For the CDR3, the DNA is TGTGCCAGTAGTGCCCTCTGGGCTGTCAGGCATACGCAGTATTTT. Translation: CASSALWAVRHTQYF. This chain uses TRBV19 with TRBJ2-3, with D unresolved. The CDR3 length is 15 residues. Per the germline V gene, CDR1 is LNHDA and CDR2 is SQIVND (reference sequence). The ends were cut back, 5 bases at V and 7 bases at J, with 19 bases in the middle.

This chain links TRBV7-6 with TRBJ2-7; TRBD2 matches at 8 bases. V lost 3 bases to trimming and J lost 2 bases; unmatched junction nucleotides: 6. The CDR3 extends over 15 amino acids. In germline, CDR1 is SGHVS, CDR2 FNYEAQ. CDR3 sequence reads: CASSFREGPAYEQYF. Written as DNA, the CDR3 is TGTGCCAGCAGCTTTCGGGAGGGACCAGCCTACGAGCAGTACTTC.

This clone came up once. V is TRBV29-1 and J is TRBJ1-2; TRBD1 matches 8 bases. Germline values: CDR1 SQVTM, CDR2 ANQGSEA. The J segment lost 2 bases and the V segment lost 0 bases, leaving 14 bases of the junction unmatched. CDR3 size: 18 residues. CDR3 protein: CSVEDFTTGGSSNYGYTF. The DNA of the CDR3 is TGCAGCGTTGAAGATTTTACTACAGGGGGATCGTCGAACTATGGCTACACCTTC.

The chain has TRBV7-9 and TRBJ2-6, with TRBD1 matching over 11 bases. CDR1 and CDR2 from the germline V gene are SEHNR and FQNEAQ (reference sequence). The CDR3 covers 18 residues. Trimming removed 2 bases from V and 15 bases from J; junction bases left unmatched: 18. The CDR3 DNA sequence: TGTGCCAGCAGCTTAAAAGGCATACAATCCGGGACAGGGGGTCGCCTGACTTTC. Encoded protein: CASSLKGIQSGTGGRLTF.

This clone was observed once. The J gene is TRBJ1-6, the V gene TRBV25-1; D call uncertain. From germline, CDR1 is MGHDK and CDR2 SYGVNS. V lost 1 base to trimming and J lost 7 bases, with 8 bases between them. This CDR3 comprises 14 residues. CDR3: CASSEFGQNSPLHF. CDR3 sequence (DNA): TGTGCCAGCAGTGAATTCGGCCAAAATTCACCCCTCCACTTT.

The rearrangement links TRBV7-9 to TRBJ1-2, with D unresolved. With 1 base removed from V and 7 bases from J, the gap between germline ends came to 16 bases. CDR1 and CDR2 (germline): SEHNR, FQNEAQ (reference sequence). This CDR3 spans 15 amino acids. The CDR3 sequence: CASSLGVLPTGGYTF. The DNA for the CDR3 is TGTGCCAGCAGCTTAGGGGTCCTACCAACGGGTGGCTACACCTTC.

The chain is built from TRBV27 and TRBJ2-2, with unresolved D. V lost 1 base and J 6 bases, leaving 18 bases between the germline ends. Looked up from germline, CDR1 is MNHEY and CDR2 is SMNVEV (reference sequence). CDR3 length equals 17 residues. CDR3 loop: CASSLWDPLSDAGELFF. The CDR3 DNA follows: TGTGCCAGCAGTTTATGGGATCCCCTTTCTGATGCCGGGGAGCTGTTTTTT.

This chain joins TRBV6-5 and TRBJ1-2, with D tentatively TRBD1 (6 bases). The germline CDR1 and CDR2 sequences are MNHEY and SVGAGI. Trimming took 6 bases from V and 4 from J, leaving 12 bases between them. The CDR3 has 13 amino acids. Here the CDR3 DNA reads TGTGCCAGCAGGTCGGACAGCCTCTATGGCTACACCTTC. Encoded protein: CASRSDSLYGYTF.

The chain is built from TRBV19 and TRBJ2-7; D may be TRBD1 or TRBD2 (5 bases each). The V end was cut by 1 base, the J end by 2 bases, with 9 bases between. Germline CDR1 reads LNHDA; CDR2 reads SQIVND (reference sequence). The CDR3 is 14 amino acids. The CDR3 DNA reads TGTGCCAGTAGTATAGCGGGACCGACCTACGAGCAGTACTTC. It is translated as CASSIAGPTYEQYF.

This clone has just a few counts. J is TRBJ1-1 and V is TRBV11-2; 8 nucleotides align to TRBD1. V was clipped by 5 bases and J by 6 bases; unmatched bases: 8. The CDR3 spans 14 residues. Germline V gene sequence: CDR1 SGHAT, CDR2 FQNNGV. CDR3: CASSTGQGLAEAFF. In DNA form, the CDR3 reads TGTGCCAGCAGCACCGGACAGGGCTTGGCTGAAGCTTTCTTT.